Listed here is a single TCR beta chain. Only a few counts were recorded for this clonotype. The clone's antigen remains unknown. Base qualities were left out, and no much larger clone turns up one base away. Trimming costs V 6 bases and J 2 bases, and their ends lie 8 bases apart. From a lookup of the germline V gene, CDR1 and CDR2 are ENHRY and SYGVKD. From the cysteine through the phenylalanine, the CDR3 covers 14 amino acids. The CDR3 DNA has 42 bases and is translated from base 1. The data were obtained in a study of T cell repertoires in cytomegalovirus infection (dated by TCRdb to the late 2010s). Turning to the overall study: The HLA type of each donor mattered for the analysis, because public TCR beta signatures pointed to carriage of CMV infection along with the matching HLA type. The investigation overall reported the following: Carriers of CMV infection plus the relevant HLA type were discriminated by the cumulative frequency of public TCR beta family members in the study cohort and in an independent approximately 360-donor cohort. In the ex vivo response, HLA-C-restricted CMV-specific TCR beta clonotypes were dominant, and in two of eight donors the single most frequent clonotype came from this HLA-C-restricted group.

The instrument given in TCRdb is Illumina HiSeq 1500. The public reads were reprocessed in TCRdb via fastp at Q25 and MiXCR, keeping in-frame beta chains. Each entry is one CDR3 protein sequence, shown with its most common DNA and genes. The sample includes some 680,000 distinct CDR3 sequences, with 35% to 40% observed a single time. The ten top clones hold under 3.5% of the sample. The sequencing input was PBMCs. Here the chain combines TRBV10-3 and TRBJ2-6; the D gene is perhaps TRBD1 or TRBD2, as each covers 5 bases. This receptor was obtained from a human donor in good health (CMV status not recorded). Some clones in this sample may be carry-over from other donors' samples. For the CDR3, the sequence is CAISPGPGANVLTF. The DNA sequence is TGTGCCATCAGCCCGGGACCTGGGGCCAACGTCCTGACTTTC.